A selection of T cell receptor beta chains follows, all from one sample in a study of cytomegalovirus exposure and HLA in healthy donors. This table comes from immunoSEQ multiplex PCR, and its TCRdb copy is limited to in-frame clones, with some not included. The table has more than 80,000 clones, about 84% seen once. The source material was PBMCs. These receptors all stem from a girl aged 2 to 9 in good health and CMV-seropositive. Each CDR3 is given with its conserved first and last residue.

TRBV28,TRBJ2-7,CASSLGLAGVGEQYF
TRBV19,TRBJ2-1,CASNGGPYYNEQFF
TRBV7-2,TRBJ2-7,CASSPATSGFYEQYF
TRBV6-5,TRBJ2-6,CASSRGTPGANVLTF
TRBV6-5,TRBJ2-5,CASSYSIADYQETQYF
TRBV7-8,TRBJ2-5,CASSWDRETQYF
TRBV4-1,TRBJ2-5,CASSRIQGSQETQYF
TRBV27,TRBJ2-6,CASSLSGWATSGANVLTF
TRBV5-1,TRBJ1-1,CASSFGGSNTEAFF
TRBV2,TRBJ1-5,CASSGGSGANQPQHF
TRBV28,TRBJ1-5,CAVQGNRAATAGQPQHF
TRBV28,TRBJ1-1,CASSLARLNTEAFF
TRBV18,TRBJ1-1,CASSQGGYDEAFF
TRBV28,TRBJ2-1,CASSLSLAGGDEQFF
TRBV28,TRBJ2-5,CASSLRDFQETQYF
TRBV10-3,TRBJ2-1,CAISEREGTGDEQFF
TRBV7-3,TRBJ1-2,CASSPGERLFF
TRBV19,TRBJ2-5,CASSITGTQYF
TRBV28,TRBJ2-7,CASRSLAGVEEQYF
TRBV28,TRBJ1-1,CASSAPGQGNTEAFF
TRBV6-6,TRBJ1-3,CASTPVGNTIYF
TRBV4-3,TRBJ2-7,CASSQPGTDEQYF
TRBV29-1,TRBJ2-3,CSVERGSGTDTQYF
TRBV28,TRBJ2-3,CASSPWASGMDTQYF
TRBV6-1,TRBJ1-1,CASKQGIATEAFF
TRBV30,TRBJ1-1,CAWKVQGNTEAFF
TRBV5-4,TRBJ2-7,CASSLLEADKQYF
TRBV6-4,TRBJ2-1,CASSDRAGNYNEQFF
TRBV30,TRBJ1-5,CAWSWGPNQPQHF
TRBV29-1,TRBJ2-7,CSVGRDGGSPYEQYF
TRBV13,TRBJ2-7,CASSRPGLASYEQYF
TRBV9,TRBJ2-7,CASSVLDRFGEQYF
TRBV6-6,TRBJ2-1,CASSSTSGRVEQFF
TRBV2,TRBJ1-2,CASSGQGHGYTF
TRBV10-3,TRBJ2-1,CASRPGGVGAYNEQFF
TRBV5-1,TRBJ1-1,CASSLEGGRDTEAFF
TRBV7-8,TRBJ2-1,CASSSLGLAPYNEQFF
TRBV6-1,-,CASSTSDRVVDEQYF
TRBV20-1,TRBJ1-2,CSVIDYPYTF
TRBV13,TRBJ1-2,CASSLGGGTGGRKGYTF
TRBV28,TRBJ2-1,CASSFGYSYNEQFF
TRBV7-2,TRBJ2-5,CASSSNTGTSLETQYF
TRBV7-9,TRBJ2-1,CASSASASGNEQFF
TRBV6-1,TRBJ2-4,CASSEDRALAKNIQYF
TRBV7-3,TRBJ2-1,CASSFTGEGTRNEQFF
TRBV5-8,TRBJ2-7,CASSFNEQYF
TRBV9,TRBJ2-7,CASGGVSSYEQYF
TRBV13,TRBJ1-1,CASSLGLTGESFTEAFF
TRBV7-9,TRBJ2-2,CASSLPRTGVNTGELFF
TRBV4-1,TRBJ1-1,CASSQAGTEAFF
TRBV7-9,TRBJ1-1,CASSPRGGTGNTEAFF
TRBV27,TRBJ2-1,CATLDRGGRDSYNEQFF
TRBV9,TRBJ2-1,CASSVFSGGSSYNEQFF
TRBV9,TRBJ2-1,CASSVEGLNEQFF
TRBV4-1,TRBJ2-7,CASSQGLQGLRSYEQYF
TRBV2,TRBJ2-7,CATTIAGGPYEQYF
TRBV28,TRBJ2-7,CASSFRVDEQYF
TRBV2,TRBJ2-7,CASSGLLYEQYF
TRBV28,TRBJ1-4,CASSTAGVGRWEKLFF
TRBV30,TRBJ2-1,CASLTREDEQFF